This TCR beta chain is from a study of blood T cell repertoires in COVID-19. After removal of 5 bases from V and 4 bases from J, the junction contained 10 bases not matched to a gene. The CDR3 loop spans 17 amino acids. From germline, CDR1 is KGHDR and CDR2 SFDVKD. Clones were read by immunoSEQ multiplex PCR, and TCRdb kept only the in-frame ones, dropping some. This table holds 48,000 or so clones, 85% to 90% found once. This clonotype was sampled from a woman of 80 years or more with COVID-19, enrolled during active disease. The V and J genes are TRBV24-1 and TRBJ2-2; 9 bases map to TRBD1. The sequenced material came from peripheral blood. The CDR3 loop reads CATSGATGGRGTGELFF. CDR3 bases: TGTGCCACCAGTGGTGCAACAGGGGGCCGCGGCACCGGGGAGCTGTTTTTT.